These 8 T cell receptor beta chains share one sample of origin, sequenced in a study of T cells expressing NK-cell markers. TCRdb re-called the 5' RACE reads and catalogs CDR3 proteins one per entry, DNA excluded. This sample's table has 450,000 to 600,000 distinct CDR3 sequences. The sequenced sample consisted of blood T cells: a sorted CD56 or NKG2C T cell subset, CD4+ or CD8+ T cells, or bulk PBMC T cells (not recorded which). All receptors come from a man younger than 35 in good health.

The chain joins TRBV9 to TRBJ2-7. The CDR3 covers 13 residues. Germline V gene data show CDR1 as SGDLS and CDR2 as YYNGEE. The chain's CDR3 is CASSAFLRDEQYF.

The chain uses TRBV7-8 and TRBJ2-7; TCRdb gives TRBD1 as the D gene, but with no DNA this cannot be confirmed. There are 17 residues in the CDR3. Germline CDR1 reads SGHVS; CDR2 reads FQNEAQ. CDR3 in amino acids: CASTSGTGGYFSYEQYF.

The gene calls are TRBV4-1 and TRBJ2-1. CDR1 is MGHRA, CDR2 YSYEKL, per germline. The CDR3 covers 12 residues. The CDR3 loop is CASSQDGLEQFF.

V usage is TRBV6-1 and J usage is TRBJ2-5; absent DNA, TCRdb's TRBD1 call cannot be checked. CDR3 size: 16 residues. The germline V gene encodes CDR1 MNHNS and CDR2 SASEGT. CDR3 protein: CASRHTGTGGEETQYF.

The CDR3 reads CASSLRGRAGETQYF. The J gene is TRBJ2-5, the V gene TRBV6-1; the D call of TRBD2 rests on TCRdb alone, since no DNA is present to check it. The CDR3 is 15 amino acids. Per the germline V gene, CDR1 is MNHNS and CDR2 is SASEGT.

The rearrangement uses TRBV29-1 and TRBJ2-1; TCRdb gives TRBD2 as the D gene, but with no DNA this cannot be confirmed. The germline V gene has CDR1 SQVTM and CDR2 ANQGSEA. This CDR3 spans 18 amino acids. CDR3: CSVAIKRGLAGSYNEQFF.

This chain connects TRBV3-1 to TRBJ2-7; with no DNA, the TCRdb D assignment of TRBD2 cannot be verified. CDR1 is LGHDT, CDR2 YNNKEL, per germline (reference sequence). The CDR3 covers 19 residues. Here the CDR3 reads CASSQGIPGLAGISYEQYF.

The rearrangement uses TRBV4-3 and TRBJ2-3; TCRdb indicates TRBD2, and absent DNA this call remains unverified. Germline CDR1 is LGHNA and CDR2 is YSLEER. This CDR3 is 16 amino acids long. Here the CDR3 reads CASSQRASGMSDTQYF.